A single sample is the source of the 27 T cell receptor beta chains below, sequenced in a study of Tregs in tolerant kidney transplant recipients. Method: immunoSEQ multiplex PCR; TCRdb's copy keeps in-frame clones and lacks some. The sample yields 200,000 to 300,000 clones, roughly four fifths seen once. Sequencing used CD4+ T cells from blood. The receptors here all came from a human donor in good health.

The rearrangement uses TRBV5-6 and TRBJ2-2; D is unclear. The CDR3 is 13 amino acids. V was clipped by 3 bases and J by 5 bases, with 8 bases between them. Germline assignment: CDR1 SGHDT and CDR2 YYEEEE. DNA of the CDR3: TGTGCCAGCAGCTCTCACCCTACCGGGGAGCTGTTTTTT. Translated: CASSSHPTGELFF. Variable domain in full (rest from reference TRBV5-6 and TRBJ2-2): DAGVTQSPTHLIKTRGQQVTLRCSPKSGHDTVSWYQQALGQGPQFIFQYYEEEERQRGNFPDRFSGHQFPNYSSELNVNALLLGDSALYLCASSSHPTGELFFGEGSRLTVL.

This clone appeared a single time. CDR3 DNA: TGTGCCAGCAGACCTCGGACGGCAGGGGCTACCGGGGAGCTGTTTTTT. Translating gives CASRPRTAGATGELFF. The chain combines TRBV5-4 with TRBJ2-2, with D possibly TRBD1 on 6 matching bases. Per the germline V gene, CDR1 is SGHNT and CDR2 is YYREEE (reference sequence). The CDR3 consists of 16 residues. V lost 5 bases, J lost 5 bases, and 19 bases lay in between.

The CDR3 reads CASSSDSYGYTF. DNA for the CDR3: TGCGCCAGCAGCTCAGACAGCTATGGCTACACCTTC. This chain uses TRBV5-1 with TRBJ1-2; D possibly corresponds to TRBD1 (5 bases). The V end was cut by 3 bases, the J end by 4 bases, with 7 bases between. The CDR3 length is 12 residues. CDR1 and CDR2 (germline): SGHRS, YFSETQ.

In its sample, this clone was seen once. The rearrangement links TRBV5-5 to TRBJ2-1; 12 bases match TRBD2. Germline CDR1 and CDR2: SGHKS and YYEKEE (reference sequence). Losses at the gene ends were 4 bases for V and 8 bases for J; bases not matched to a gene: 7. This CDR3 region has 15 residues. CDR3 protein: CASSTTGTSGHEQFF. In nucleotides, the CDR3 is TGTGCCAGCAGCACTACCGGGACTAGCGGGCATGAGCAGTTCTTC.

V is TRBV23-1 and J is TRBJ1-1; 8 nucleotides line up with TRBD1. TRBV23-1 is an ORF for which the function is uncertain. The CDR3 runs to 17 residues. The junction had 12 bases not matched to a gene; V was cut back by 3 bases and J by 3 bases. The chain's CDR3 is CASSHRGTGQVDTEAFF. Written as DNA, the CDR3 is TGCGCCAGCAGTCACCGAGGGACAGGTCAGGTTGACACTGAAGCTTTCTTT.

This clone has more than one count but fewer than ten. J is TRBJ2-1 and V is TRBV10-3, with a tentative D call TRBD1 (6 bases). The germline V and J ends were trimmed by 0 bases and 7 bases, with 10 bases remaining between them. The germline gives CDR1 ENHRY, CDR2 SYGVKD. The length of the CDR3 is 14 residues. As DNA, the CDR3 is TGTGCCATCAGTGAGTCGAAAAGGGGGAATGAGCAGTTCTTC. Protein product: CAISESKRGNEQFF.

The rearrangement uses TRBV27 and TRBJ2-7, with D possibly being TRBD1 (5 bases). The germline V gene has CDR1 MNHEY and CDR2 SMNVEV (reference sequence). The CDR3 covers 15 residues. Trimming took off 8 bases at V and 0 bases at J, with 17 bases between the two ends. In DNA form, the CDR3 reads TGTGCCAGCGGCCCCCAGGGAAGACTCTCCTACGAGCAGTACTTC. Its protein product is CASGPQGRLSYEQYF.

This sequence joins TRBV10-3 and TRBJ2-7; weak D call: TRBD2 (6 bases). The CDR3 covers 12 residues. Trimming pared 2 bases from V and 6 bases from J, leaving 8 bases between. Germline loops: CDR1 ENHRY, CDR2 SYGVKD. CDR3 sequence reads: CAISEAGFEQYF. Written as DNA, the CDR3 is TGTGCCATCAGTGAGGCGGGGTTCGAGCAGTACTTC.

The gene calls are TRBV20-1 and TRBJ1-2; D gene uncertain. CDR3 size: 11 residues. Germline V CDR1 and CDR2: DFQATT, SNEGSKA (reference sequence). With 0 bases removed from V and 7 bases from J, the gap between germline ends came to 6 bases. CDR3: CSAREGGGYTF. The CDR3 bases are TGCAGTGCTAGAGAGGGAGGTGGCTACACCTTC.

This chain uses TRBV7-6 with TRBJ2-5; D gene ambiguous. The germline V and J ends were trimmed by 5 bases and 5 bases, with 9 bases remaining between them. Germline V CDR1 and CDR2: SGHVS, FNYEAQ. This CDR3 has 12 amino acids. CDR3 sequence reads: CASSPKLETQYF. Here the CDR3 DNA reads TGTGCCAGCAGCCCCAAGCTTGAGACCCAGTACTTC. The variable domain in full, with the rest retrieved from reference TRBV7-6 and TRBJ2-5, is GAGVSQSPRYKVTKRGQDVALRCDPISGHVSLYWYRQALGQGPEFLTYFNYEAQQDKSGLPNDRFSAERPEGSISTLTIQRTEQRDSAMYRCASSPKLETQYFGPGTRLLVL.

The chain uses TRBV25-1 and TRBJ1-2; weak D call: TRBD1 (6 bases). The germline gives CDR1 MGHDK, CDR2 SYGVNS. This CDR3 contains 14 residues. Trimming left V 3 bases short and J 4 bases short, with 12 bases between. DNA of the CDR3: TGTGCCAGCAGTGAGGGGGCCTTGGGCTATGGCTACACCTTC. Its translation: CASSEGALGYGYTF.

The J gene is TRBJ1-2, the V gene TRBV7-2; possible D gene TRBD1, 6 bases. The CDR3 has 17 residues. Germline loops: CDR1 SGHTA, CDR2 FQGNSA. Deletions cut 8 bases from V and 2 bases from J, with 24 bases between. This CDR3 reads CASGGAGLESANYGYTF. The CDR3 nucleotides read TGTGCCAGCGGGGGGGCAGGATTGGAATCGGCAAACTATGGCTACACCTTC.

The chain joins TRBV7-8 to TRBJ2-5; weak D call: TRBD2 (5 bases). The V and J ends lost 2 bases and 0 bases respectively, with 7 bases between them. CDR3 length equals 14 residues. Germline assignment: CDR1 SGHVS and CDR2 FQNEAQ. The CDR3 DNA sequence: TGTGCCAGCAGCTTAACGGGATACCAAGAGACCCAGTACTTC. Amino acids: CASSLTGYQETQYF.

This chain uses TRBV12-5 with TRBJ1-4; weak D call: TRBD1 (5 bases). CDR1 LGHNT and CDR2 FRNRAP come from the germline V gene. CDR3 length equals 14 residues. V was trimmed by 3 bases and J by 7 bases, leaving 12 bases between them. This CDR3 is CASGFGQGSEKLFF. The CDR3 DNA sequence: TGTGCTAGTGGTTTCGGGCAGGGATCTGAAAAACTGTTTTTT.

The chain uses TRBV7-9 and TRBJ2-4; D is possibly TRBD1 or TRBD2 (5 bases each). The CDR3 contains 14 residues. The germline V gene encodes CDR1 SEHNR and CDR2 FQNEAQ (reference sequence). V was trimmed by 4 bases and J by 7 bases, leaving 14 bases between them. The CDR3 sequence: CASSSTREKNIQYF. The DNA of the CDR3 is TGTGCCAGCAGCTCGACCAGGGAGAAGAACATTCAGTACTTC.

The chain has TRBV7-9 and TRBJ1-5, with D perhaps TRBD1 (6 bases). V shed 5 bases and J shed 1 base, with 15 bases lying between them. CDR1 SEHNR and CDR2 FQNEAQ come from the germline V gene (reference sequence). This CDR3 comprises 16 residues. CDR3 in DNA: TGTGCCAGCAGCCCTTCGACGGGGGCGAGCAATCAGCCCCAGCATTTT. Its translation is CASSPSTGASNQPQHF.

The chain recombines TRBV5-6 with TRBJ1-1, with TRBD1 identical over 7 bases. Germline assignment: CDR1 SGHDT and CDR2 YYEEEE. The V gene end was trimmed by 1 base and the J gene end by 1 base; junction bases not matched to a gene: 1. There are 14 residues in the CDR3. CDR3: CASSLPGGNTEAFF. In nucleotides, the CDR3 is TGTGCCAGCAGCTTGCCAGGGGGGAACACTGAAGCTTTCTTT.

The J gene is TRBJ1-4, the V gene TRBV5-1, with 8 nucleotides matching TRBD1. Germline CDR1 SGHRS, CDR2 YFSETQ. The CDR3 covers 15 residues. The V segment lost 4 bases and the J segment 3 bases; nucleotides outside the gene matches: 5. The DNA for the CDR3 is TGCGCCAGCAGCCCCCAGGGGGCTGCTAATGAAAAACTGTTTTTT. Encoded protein: CASSPQGAANEKLFF. Full variable domain (rest looked up from reference TRBV5-1 and TRBJ1-4): KAGVTQTPRYLIKTRGQQVTLSCSPISGHRSVSWYQQTPGQGLQFLFEYFSETQRNKGNFPGRFSGRQFSNSRSEMNVSTLELGDSALYLCASSPQGAANEKLFFGSGTQLSVL.

The chain links TRBV19 to TRBJ2-2; D possibly uses TRBD1 or TRBD2 (5 bases each). Germline V gives CDR1 LNHDA, CDR2 SQIVND (reference sequence). The CDR3 sequence is 14 residues long. Trimming pared 9 bases from V and 6 bases from J, leaving 17 bases between. CDR3 amino acids: CASKKGSGSGELFF. CDR3 DNA sequence: TGTGCCAGCAAGAAGGGGAGCGGATCCGGGGAGCTGTTTTTT.

The rearrangement joins TRBV7-9 to TRBJ2-7; D might be TRBD2 (5 bases). Germline V gene sequence: CDR1 SEHNR, CDR2 FQNEAQ (reference sequence). This CDR3 has 15 residues. Trimming removed 3 bases from V and 1 base from J, with 13 bases in between. The CDR3 DNA follows: TGTGCCAGCAGCTTTCAAGAACGGGGTTCCTACGAGCAGTACTTC. Protein product: CASSFQERGSYEQYF.

J is TRBJ2-3 and V is TRBV29-1; 12 bases align to TRBD2. This CDR3 has 15 amino acids. Trimming at V came to 3 bases and at J to 5 bases, leaving 6 bases not matched to a gene. The germline CDR1 and CDR2 sequences are SQVTM and ANQGSEA. CDR3 loop: CSVDPLAGGGDTQYF. The DNA of the CDR3 is TGCAGCGTTGACCCACTAGCGGGGGGTGGAGATACGCAGTATTTT.

CDR3 amino acids: CASSSPDGYEQYF. The CDR3 nucleotides read TGTGCCAGCAGTTCCCCGGACGGGTACGAGCAGTACTTC. This chain connects TRBV28 to TRBJ2-7; no reliable D call. CDR3 length: 13 amino acids. Trimming left V 4 bases short and J 4 bases short, with 11 bases between. The V gene's germline CDR1 is MDHEN and CDR2 SYDVKM.

The J gene is TRBJ2-7, the V gene TRBV19, with 9 nucleotides matching TRBD2. Per the germline V gene, CDR1 is LNHDA and CDR2 is SQIVND (reference sequence). V shed 1 base and J 0 bases; nucleotides not matched to a gene: 4. This CDR3 region has 16 residues. For the CDR3, the DNA is TGTGCCAGTAGTATAGGGGGCGGGAGGGCCTCCTACGAGCAGTACTTC. It yields the protein CASSIGGGRASYEQYF.

Comments on this clone: The sample has other DNA sequences that encode this CDR3 too. The genes are TRBV18 and TRBJ2-5; the D gene is possibly TRBD2 (6 bases). The V end was cut by 3 bases, the J end by 2 bases, with 7 bases between. The CDR3 extends over 13 amino acids. CDR1 and CDR2 (germline): KGHSH, LQKENI. The CDR3 nucleotides are TGTGCCAGCTCACCGGGACTTCAAGAGACCCAGTACTTC. Encoded protein: CASSPGLQETQYF.

V gene TRBV5-1 combines with J gene TRBJ1-2, with no clear D. The CDR3 sequence is 14 residues long. Germline CDR1 SGHRS, CDR2 YFSETQ. Trimming shortened V by 2 bases and J by 2 bases, and 10 bases separated the two germline ends. The CDR3 loop is CASSFRGRNYGYTF. The DNA for the CDR3 is TGCGCCAGCAGCTTCCGTGGCCGGAACTATGGCTACACCTTC.

The sample holds a few counts of this clone. The chain recombines TRBV7-9 with TRBJ2-2; no clear D. V was trimmed by 3 bases and J by 5 bases, leaving 4 bases between them. CDR3 length: 12 residues. Germline values: CDR1 SEHNR, CDR2 FQNEAQ (reference sequence). CDR3 loop: CASSFPTGELFF. CDR3 sequence (DNA): TGTGCCAGCAGCTTCCCGACCGGGGAGCTGTTTTTT.

This chain joins TRBV6-1 and TRBJ2-3; D is tentatively TRBD1 or TRBD2 (5 bases each). Per germline, CDR1 MNHNS and CDR2 SASEGT. V was trimmed by 7 bases and J by 2 bases, leaving 16 bases between them. The CDR3 runs to 15 residues. Here the CDR3 reads CASTPRGRDTDTQYF. DNA for the CDR3: TGTGCCAGCACCCCAAGGGGACGGGACACAGATACGCAGTATTTT.